This record covers a single T cell receptor (beta chain). Its antigen is undetermined. This entry comes from a study of CD8+ T cells in alopecia areata. Study-level information: A regimen of oral tofacitinib, 5 to 10 mg twice daily, was given to treated patients. Tofacitinib ran for 6 to 18 months before 6 months off drug. Study-wide results and caveats: Resident alphabeta T-cell populations of normal skin are likewise subject to sequencing in scalp samples.

Peripheral blood and lesional scalp punch biopsies were taken from alopecia areata patients. cDNA serving as the sequencing template came from extracted, reverse transcribed RNA. Measured with immunoSEQ multiplex PCR; TCRdb has only the in-frame clones, and not every one. The sample lists under 250,000 clones, around three fifths occurring once. V was cut by 5 bases and J by 5 bases, with 10 bases left in between. CDR1 is SGHVS and CDR2 is FNYEAQ in the germline V gene. The CDR3 consists of 12 residues. The sample here was CD4+ T cells sorted from blood, taken at week 0. The clonotype was recovered from a human donor with alopecia areata. The V call is TRBV7-6, the J call TRBJ2-7; D remains unclear. The CDR3 DNA reads TGTGCCAGCAGCGCAGTACTGGACGAGCAGTACTTC. Amino acids: CASSAVLDEQYF.